A selection of T cell receptor beta chains follows, all from one sample in a study of shared clonotypes between healthy human individuals. Profiled with immunoSEQ multiplex PCR; TCRdb holds only in-frame clones, not every one. The sample lists about 1,800,000 clones, around 96% occurring once. Sequenced sample: naive CD8+ T cells sorted from blood. The receptors come from a young man in good health. Each CDR3 is given with its conserved first and last residue. The D gene is left open where the match is weak. Where a row states a size, it is once, few, many or the class of an expanded clone; other rows omit it.

cdr3_nt	cdr3_aa	d_call	clone_size	v_call	j_call
TGTGCTAGTGGTTCCTCCTACAATGAGCAGTTCTTC	CASGSSYNEQFF	-	-	TRBV12-5	TRBJ2-1
TGTGCCAGCAGCTCTAGCGACCTCGCCCAGTACTTC	CASSSSDLAQYF	-	-	TRBV5-6	TRBJ2-5
TGTGCCAGCACCGAGGACAGGAACTACGAGCAGTACTTC	CASTEDRNYEQYF	TRBD1	-	TRBV6-1	TRBJ2-7
TGTGCCAGCAGCCAGGAACAAACCTGGGAGACCCAGTACTTC	CASSQEQTWETQYF	-	-	TRBV4-2	TRBJ2-5
TGTGCCAGCAGTGATCTGGGACGGGGAAACGCGAACACCGGGGAGCTGTTTTTT	CASSDLGRGNANTGELFF	-	-	TRBV2	TRBJ2-2
TGCAGCGTTGAAGAGGGCGGTGGAAACTATGGCTACACCTTC	CSVEEGGGNYGYTF	-	-	TRBV29-1	TRBJ1-2
TGTGCCAGCAGCTTAGACAACCACTACGAGCAGTACTTC	CASSLDNHYEQYF	-	-	TRBV7-3	TRBJ2-7
TGTGCCATCAGGCGGGTAGAAAAACTGTTTTTT	CAIRRVEKLFF	-	-	TRBV2	TRBJ1-4
TGTGCCAGCAGCCGGGACACTGAAGCTTTCTTT	CASSRDTEAFF	-	-	TRBV28	TRBJ1-1
TGTGCAAGTCGCACCCCACGTGAACCCGGGGGGGCGCAGGGGTTC	CASRTPREPGGAQGF	-	-	TRBV12-2	TRBJ2-7
TGTGCCAGCCTTGGGGGAATCTATGGCTACACCTTC	CASLGGIYGYTF	-	few	TRBV19	TRBJ1-2
TGTGCCAGCAGTCCAAACACAGGTCTAAGCACAGATACGCAGTATTTT	CASSPNTGLSTDTQYF	-	once	TRBV28	TRBJ2-3
TGTGCCAGCAGTAGACAGAACGCCGAGCAGTACTTC	CASSRQNAEQYF	-	-	TRBV7-9	TRBJ2-7
TGTGCCAGCAGCCAACCAACCAGGGCTGAAGCTTTCTTT	CASSQPTRAEAFF	-	-	TRBV7-9	TRBJ1-1
TGTGCCAGCAGCCCGGGACAGGGGGGAACCGAGACCCAGTACTTC	CASSPGQGGTETQYF	TRBD1	-	TRBV11-1	TRBJ2-5
TGTGCCAGCAGTGAATTCGGGGATCCTCCTGGAAACACCATATATTTT	CASSEFGDPPGNTIYF	-	-	TRBV6-1	TRBJ1-3
TGTGCCAGTAGGGCCAGGGGGCCGGACTATGGCTACACCTTC	CASRARGPDYGYTF	TRBD1	-	TRBV19	TRBJ1-2
TGTGCCAGTAGTAGGAACTACAATGAGCAGTTCTTC	CASSRNYNEQFF	-	-	TRBV19	TRBJ2-1
TGTGCCAGCAGTGAGCTGGCTGAAGCTTTCTTT	CASSELAEAFF	-	-	TRBV6-1	TRBJ1-1
TGTGCCAGCAGCCTCAGGGGGGGCGAGCAGTACTTC	CASSLRGGEQYF	-	-	TRBV6-6	TRBJ2-7
TGTGCCAGCAGGCAGGGTTCCGGTGAGCAGTTCTTC	CASRQGSGEQFF	-	-	TRBV6-1	TRBJ2-1
TGTGCCAGCAGCTTAAAATCGTTTCGGGTTAGGGACCAAGAGACCCAGTACTTC	CASSLKSFRVRDQETQYF	-	-	TRBV7-6	TRBJ2-5
TGTGCCAGAAACGCAGGGGGCGCGGGCCCCCACGAGCAGTACTTC	CARNAGGAGPHEQYF	TRBD1	once	TRBV2	TRBJ2-7
TGTGCCAGCAGCTCTAGCGGGGCCGGCACAGATACGCAGTATTTT	CASSSSGAGTDTQYF	TRBD2	-	TRBV9	TRBJ2-3
TGTGCCAGCAGTGAGAAGGTGCATCAGCCCCAGCATTTT	CASSEKVHQPQHF	-	-	TRBV25-1	TRBJ1-5
TGTGCCAGCAGCCCCAGAGGCTCCTACAATGAGCAGTTCTTC	CASSPRGSYNEQFF	-	once	TRBV28	TRBJ2-1
TGTGCCAGCAGTCTAAGCGGGAACGGGGTCACTGAAGCTTTCTTT	CASSLSGNGVTEAFF	-	once	TRBV6-5	TRBJ1-1
TGCGCCAGCACGTGGACAGCTAACACTGAAGCTTTCTTT	CASTWTANTEAFF	-	-	TRBV5-1	TRBJ1-1
TGCGCCAGCATGAACGGGATGAACACTGAAGCTTTCTTT	CASMNGMNTEAFF	-	-	TRBV5-1	TRBJ1-1
TGCGCCAGCAGCCAAGAAATGGGGGGAACTGAAGCTTTCTTT	CASSQEMGGTEAFF	-	-	TRBV4-3	TRBJ1-1
TGTGCCAGCAGTTTACGTCCCCCTGGAAACACCATATATTTT	CASSLRPPGNTIYF	-	once	TRBV28	TRBJ1-3
TGTGCCTGTAGCCAGACAGGGTTTTACGAGCAGTACTTC	CACSQTGFYEQYF	TRBD1	-	TRBV30	TRBJ2-7
TGTGCCAGCTACTCTGGGGCCAACGTCCTGACTTTC	CASYSGANVLTF	-	-	TRBV7-8	TRBJ2-6
TGCGCCAGCAGCCAAGATGAAGGGATGGCCGGGGGGCAGGAGGGCTACACCTTC	CASSQDEGMAGGQEGYTF	-	few	TRBV4-1	TRBJ1-2
TGTGCCAGCAGATGGACAGGGGGAGGGGAGCTGTTTTTT	CASRWTGGGELFF	TRBD1	-	TRBV2	TRBJ2-2
TGTGCCAGCTCACCGGGGGGCAGGGCGAACACTGAAGCTTTCTTT	CASSPGGRANTEAFF	-	-	TRBV18	TRBJ1-1
TGTGCCAGTAGTATATTCGTCAGAACTGAAGCTTTCTTT	CASSIFVRTEAFF	-	-	TRBV19	TRBJ1-1
TGTGCCACCAGCAGAGTTGCGTCCTATGGCTACACCTTC	CATSRVASYGYTF	-	-	TRBV15	TRBJ1-2
TGTGCCAGCAGCGCCGCTGAGCACGAGCAGTACTTC	CASSAAEHEQYF	-	-	TRBV5-6	TRBJ2-7
TGTGCCAGCAGCGTAGCTGAGACAGGGGGTGGAGAGCAGTACTTC	CASSVAETGGGEQYF	TRBD1	-	TRBV9	TRBJ2-7
TGTGCCAGCAGCAATGACAGGGTCCACGAGCAGTACTTC	CASSNDRVHEQYF	TRBD1	-	TRBV2	TRBJ2-7
TGTGCCAGAACCATAGCGGGGAGCTACGAGCAGTACTTC	CARTIAGSYEQYF	TRBD2	-	TRBV30	TRBJ2-7
TGTGCCAGCAGCCCACGGCCAGGGCCTAATGAAAAACTGTTTTTT	CASSPRPGPNEKLFF	-	-	TRBV28	TRBJ1-4
TGCGCCAGCAGTCTGGACCCGGGACAGGAGCTTACGCAGTATTTT	CASSLDPGQELTQYF	TRBD1	-	TRBV5-1	TRBJ2-3
TGTGCCAGCTCCCAACGGGACAGGATCTACGAGCAGTACTTC	CASSQRDRIYEQYF	TRBD1	-	TRBV6-1	TRBJ2-7
TGCAGCGTTGACCCCCCAGGGGGGCAAGAGACCCAGTACTTC	CSVDPPGGQETQYF	-	-	TRBV29-1	TRBJ2-5